This is a list of T cell receptor beta chains from one sample in a study of a mutant IDH1 vaccine in newly diagnosed glioma. The protocol was immunoSEQ multiplex PCR, while the TCRdb copy is restricted to in-frame clones and leaves out a portion. The sample contains fewer than 100,000 clones, approximately 90% of which appear only once. The source was PBMCs, collected from a glioma patient treated with radiotherapy, temozolomide or both. The receptor set was obtained from a woman aged 50 to 60 with glioma. Both conserved end residues are part of each CDR3. A D gene is named only where the DNA matches it firmly. A clone size is listed for some rows: how often the clone was seen (once, few, many), or a class if it is expanded.

TRBJ1-6,TRBV5-4,.,.,TGTGCCAGCAGCTTGGGGCCAGGGGTGAGATCACCCCTCCACTTT,CASSLGPGVRSPLHF
TRBJ1-5,TRBV2,.,.,TGTGCCAGCAGTGAAGTAACCTCTCATCAGCCCCAGCATTTT,CASSEVTSHQPQHF
TRBJ2-5,TRBV5-1,.,.,TGCGCCAGCAGCATTTTATCAGGGCCTCAAGAGACCCAGTACTTC,CASSILSGPQETQYF
TRBJ2-7,TRBV18,.,.,TGTGCCAGCTCACCCCCCCCCGGAGGGAATCACGAGCAGTACTTC,CASSPPPGGNHEQYF
TRBJ2-7,TRBV9,.,.,TGTGCCAGCAGCGTAGGTCACAGTTCGGCTTACGAGCAGTACTTC,CASSVGHSSAYEQYF
TRBJ1-5,TRBV30,.,.,TGTGCCTGGAGTGTAGCCCTTGGGCGGCCCCAGCATTTT,CAWSVALGRPQHF
TRBJ1-5,TRBV6-5,.,.,TGTGCCAGCAGTTTTCAGGGGATCGATCAGCCCCAGCATTTT,CASSFQGIDQPQHF
TRBJ1-3,TRBV6-1,.,.,TGTGCCAGCAGTGAAGTAGGGGGTCAAGGAAACACCATATATTTT,CASSEVGGQGNTIYF
TRBJ1-4,TRBV11-2,.,.,TGTGCCAGCAGCTTAAGCCGGGCCCCTAATGAAAAACTGTTTTTT,CASSLSRAPNEKLFF
TRBJ2-1,TRBV5-4,TRBD2,.,TGTGCCAGCAGCTTGGGTGGGCTAGCGGCCTACAATGAGCAGTTCTTC,CASSLGGLAAYNEQFF
TRBJ2-2,TRBV19,.,.,TGTGCCAGTAGTTATCTAGCGAACACCGGGGAGCTGTTTTTT,CASSYLANTGELFF
TRBJ2-1,TRBV7-9,.,.,TGTGCCAGCAGCGGAGAACAGCTCAATGAGCAGTTCTTC,CASSGEQLNEQFF
TRBJ1-1,TRBV5-6,.,.,TGTGCCAGCAGCCGGGGGGGAAGTGAAGCTTTCTTT,CASSRGGSEAFF
TRBJ2-6,TRBV7-9,.,.,TGTGCCAGCAGCGCCAACCATATCTCTGGGGCCAACGTCCTGACTTTC,CASSANHISGANVLTF
TRBJ1-3,TRBV4-2,.,.,TGTGCCAGCAACGCCAAGGGAACTGGAAACACCATATATTTT,CASNAKGTGNTIYF
TRBJ1-1,TRBV5-5,.,.,TGTGCCAGCAGCTTAGTCGCAGGGACTGAAGCTTTCTTT,CASSLVAGTEAFF
TRBJ1-2,TRBV28,.,.,TGTGCCAGCAGTTTATGGCCGGGGGGCGATGTATATGGCTACACCTTC,CASSLWPGGDVYGYTF
TRBJ2-7,TRBV28,.,.,TGTGCCAGCAGTCCCCTAGGGCCTATCCGAGGGGAGCAGTACTTC,CASSPLGPIRGEQYF
TRBJ2-1,TRBV7-9,.,.,TGTGCCAGCAGCTTCCGACTGTACAATGAGCAGTTCTTC,CASSFRLYNEQFF
TRBJ2-7,TRBV14,.,.,TGTGCCAGCAGCCAAGCTGGCCCCTACGAGCAGTACTTC,CASSQAGPYEQYF
TRBJ2-3,TRBV18,.,few,TGTGCCAGCTCACCACCGGGATTTCTAGGCAGCACAGATACGCAGTATTTT,CASSPPGFLGSTDTQYF
TRBJ2-1,TRBV4-1,TRBD2,.,TGCGCCAGCAGCCAAGGCCCCCGGTTGAGAGTCGGGGGGAGGGCCCCGGATGAGCAGTTCTTC,CASSQGPRLRVGGRAPDEQFF
TRBJ2-7,TRBV5-1,.,.,TGCGCCAGCAGCTTGGCAGTCGGGGCATCCTACGAGCAGTACTTC,CASSLAVGASYEQYF
TRBJ2-7,TRBV2,.,.,TGTGCCAGCAGTTCCCGGGCCTCGGCCGGGTACGAGCAGTACTTC,CASSSRASAGYEQYF
TRBJ2-1,TRBV7-9,TRBD2,.,TGTGCCAGCAGCTTTGGGACTAACAATGAGCAGTTCTTC,CASSFGTNNEQFF
TRBJ1-1,TRBV23-1,TRBD1,.,TGCGCCAGCAGTCAAACCCCCCTTGACAGGGACGGCACTGAAGCTTTCTTT,CASSQTPLDRDGTEAFF
TRBJ1-5,TRBV5-1,.,.,TGCGCCAGCAGCACGACGCTGGGTATGGCGCCCCAGCATTTT,CASSTTLGMAPQHF
TRBJ1-5,TRBV6-1,.,.,TGTGCCAGCAGAGCAGGGCTAGCGGGTCAGCCCCAGCATTTT,CASRAGLAGQPQHF
TRBJ1-6,TRBV9,.,.,TGTGCCAGCAGCGTAGAGGGATCCCGGGGAAATTCACCCCTCCACTTT,CASSVEGSRGNSPLHF
TRBJ2-1,TRBV6-1,.,.,TGTGCCAGCAGTGGCCCAGGGGAGGGGAGCTCCTACAATGAGCAGTTCTTC,CASSGPGEGSSYNEQFF
TRBJ2-4,TRBV29-1,.,.,TGCAGCGTAGTGACCGGAGGCAAAAACATTCAGTACTTC,CSVVTGGKNIQYF
TRBJ1-4,TRBV5-6,.,.,TGTGCCAGCAGCTTGGCTGGGGCAGGGGAAAAACTGTTTTTT,CASSLAGAGEKLFF
TRBJ2-3,TRBV9,TRBD1,once,TGTGCCAGCAGCGATGGGACAGGGACAGATACGCAGTATTTT,CASSDGTGTDTQYF
TRBJ2-1,TRBV30,TRBD2,.,TGTGCCTGGGAGGTGGGTCCGGGACTAGCGGGAGTGTGGAAGTTCTTC,CAWEVGPGLAGVWKFF
TRBJ2-3,TRBV7-9,.,.,TGTGCCAGCAGCTCCCCGGTAAGGGATACGCAGTATTTT,CASSSPVRDTQYF
TRBJ2-3,TRBV28,.,once,TGTGCCAGCAGTCCTGGAGGGAGCGGCACAGATACGCAGTATTTT,CASSPGGSGTDTQYF
TRBJ2-2,TRBV9,.,once,TGTGCCAGCGGCCCCACCACCGGGGAGCTGTTTTTT,CASGPTTGELFF
TRBJ1-2,TRBV9,TRBD1,.,TGTGCCAGCAGCGTAGGGCGACAGGGTCGTGGCTATGGCTACACCTTC,CASSVGRQGRGYGYTF
TRBJ1-1,TRBV18,.,.,TGTGCCAGCTCCCAAGGGGCGTGGGATGCTTTCTTT,CASSQGAWDAFF
TRBJ1-4,TRBV9,.,once,TGTGCCAGCAGCCGCCGCTACGGTTTGAATGAAAAACTGTTTTTT,CASSRRYGLNEKLFF
TRBJ2-4,TRBV27,.,.,TGTGCCAGCTGGGGACGGAGCATTCAGTACTTC,CASWGRSIQYF
TRBJ1-5,TRBV6-1,TRBD1,.,TGTGCCAGCAGGAATACAGGGGAGGGCAATCAGCCCCAGCATTTT,CASRNTGEGNQPQHF
TRBJ1-2,TRBV15,.,.,TGTGCCACCAGCAGAGGAGGGGAGGCCGGCTACACCTTC,CATSRGGEAGYTF
TRBJ1-4,TRBV5-1,.,.,TGCGCCAGCAGCTTGGATGTAAATAATGAAAAACTGTTTTTT,CASSLDVNNEKLFF
TRBJ1-1,TRBV11-2,TRBD1,once,TGTGCCAGCAGCCTTTATTCCCCTGGAAGGACAGGGTCGCCCGAAGCTTTCTTT,CASSLYSPGRTGSPEAFF
TRBJ1-5,TRBV30,.,.,TGTGCCTGGAGCCCCGGGGGCAGGGGTCAGCCCCAGCATTTT,CAWSPGGRGQPQHF